Following are 21 T cell receptor beta chains from one sample sequenced in a study of blood T cells in healthy people across ages. Together with a sample-barcoded 5' primer, a J-beta primer mix was included in a second PCR lasting about 7 to 11 cycles. TCRdb called the 5' RACE reads again in MiXCR, with one record for every CDR3 protein. This table holds about a million distinct CDR3 sequences, approximately 50% found once. Sequenced: blood. The receptors here all came from a woman aged 55-69 years in good health.

This chain uses TRBV5-8 with TRBJ2-3, with TRBD1 matching 8 bases. Per the germline V gene, CDR1 is SGHTS and CDR2 is YDEGEE. The CDR3 runs 14 residues. The trim removed 2 bases at V and 4 bases at J, leaving 3 bases unmatched. The CDR3 coding sequence is TGTGCCAGCAGCTTCAGGGGGCGATCAGATACGCAGTATTTT. This encodes CASSFRGRSDTQYF.

The chain employs TRBV20-1 and TRBJ1-2; 8 bases line up with TRBD1. V lost 6 bases to trimming and J lost 8 bases; unmatched junction nucleotides: 11. The length of the CDR3 is 13 residues. Germline assignment: CDR1 DFQATT and CDR2 SNEGSKA (reference sequence). The CDR3 nucleotides are TGCAGTGCAGCTCCCAGGGGGCTGCAGGGCTACACCTTC. Amino acid sequence: CSAAPRGLQGYTF.

This clonotype was counted only a few times. V gene TRBV11-1 combines with J gene TRBJ1-5; tentatively, D is TRBD1 (5 bases). CDR1 is SGHAT and CDR2 is FQDESV in the germline V gene (reference sequence). Trimming cost V 5 bases and J 7 bases, with 12 bases left between them. CDR3 size: 13 residues. The CDR3 protein is CASSPRGEQPQHF. DNA for the CDR3: TGTGCCAGCAGCCCCCGGGGGGAGCAGCCCCAGCATTTT.

This clonotype was recorded a few times. The chain recombines TRBV28 with TRBJ2-7; TRBD1 agrees at 9 bases. CDR3 length: 14 residues. J gave up 12 bases and V 5 bases, and 14 bases lay outside the gene matches. CDR1 is MDHEN, CDR2 SYDVKM, per germline. CDR3 DNA: TGTGCCAGCAGTGAACAGGGGGCGTCTTCAGAGTTGTACTTC. Translated: CASSEQGASSELYF.

The table lists this clonotype with many counts. V and J are TRBV29-1 and TRBJ2-3; D may match TRBD1 or TRBD2 (5 bases each). The germline V and J ends were trimmed by 3 bases and 7 bases, with 17 bases remaining between them. The CDR3 contains 14 residues. From germline, CDR1 is SQVTM and CDR2 ANQGSEA. The CDR3 loop is CSVDEGVLANTQYF. The CDR3 DNA reads TGCAGCGTTGACGAAGGGGTCTTAGCGAATACGCAGTATTTT.

The rearrangement links TRBV6-2 or TRBV6-3 to TRBJ2-1; TRBD1 matches 10 bases. CDR3 size: 16 residues. V dropped 5 bases and J dropped 3; count of bases not matched to a gene: 7. Germline CDR1 is MNHEY and CDR2 is SVGEGT. CDR3 nucleotide sequence: TGTGCCAGCAGTCATACCAGGACAGGGGGCTACAATGAGCAGTTCTTC. Translation: CASSHTRTGGYNEQFF.

The chain combines TRBV7-9 with TRBJ1-2, with no clear D. Germline V gene data show CDR1 as SEHNR and CDR2 as FQNEAQ (reference sequence). V lost 10 bases and J 2 bases, leaving 14 bases between the germline ends. This CDR3 comprises 13 residues. The CDR3: CATFAGRNYGYTF. CDR3 nucleotides: TGTGCCACCTTTGCGGGGAGAAACTATGGCTACACCTTC.

The chain recombines TRBV28 with TRBJ2-2; unclear D gene. CDR1 is MDHEN and CDR2 is SYDVKM in the germline V gene. This CDR3 has 11 residues. Trimming pared 6 bases from V and 7 bases from J, leaving 6 bases between. The DNA for the CDR3 is TGTGCCAGCAGATCTTACGGGGAGCTGTTTTTT. This encodes CASRSYGELFF.

This sequence joins TRBV20-1 and TRBJ1-4; tentative D call: TRBD1 (6 bases). This CDR3 is 12 amino acids long. Per germline, CDR1 DFQATT and CDR2 SNEGSKA (reference sequence). Deletions cut 5 bases from V and 8 bases from J, with 12 bases between. CDR3 nucleotide sequence: TGCAGTGCTCGGGGGGGCGGCGAAAAACTGTTTTTT. It specifies CSARGGGEKLFF.

The rearrangement links TRBV14 to TRBJ2-5, with 11 bases identical to TRBD2. This CDR3 contains 17 residues. Per the germline V gene, CDR1 is SGHDN and CDR2 is FVKESK. The junction had 15 bases not matched to a gene; V was cut back by 5 bases and J by 7 bases. In DNA form, the CDR3 reads TGTGCCAGCAGCGGCACTAGCGGGAGAGGGGTAATAATGACCCAGTACTTC. Protein: CASSGTSGRGVIMTQYF. Full variable domain (outside the CDR3, taken from reference TRBV14 and TRBJ2-5): EAGVTQFPSHSVIEKGQTVTLRCDPISGHDNLYWYRRVMGKEIKFLLHFVKESKQDESGMPNNRFLAERTGGTYSTLKVQPAELEDSGVYFCASSGTSGRGVIMTQYFGPGTRLLVL.

Comment on this clonotype: An end of the junction differs from the germline gene, which may be a read error. V is TRBV28 and J is TRBJ1-2; TRBD1 agrees at 8 bases. The CDR3 spans 14 residues. From germline, CDR1 is MDHEN and CDR2 SYDVKM. DNA of the CDR3: TGTGCCAGCACCCCGACAGGGGTGAACTATGGCTGCACCTTC. Translating gives CASTPTGVNYGCTF.

CDR3 DNA sequence: TGTGCCAGCAGCTTAGAGGATTCACCCCTCCACTTT. The encoded protein is CASSLEDSPLHF. The V gene is TRBV7-3, the J gene TRBJ1-6, with D uncertain. The V and J ends lost 2 bases and 8 bases respectively, with 4 bases between them. Looked up from germline, CDR1 is SGHTA and CDR2 is FQGTGA. The CDR3 covers 12 residues. Full variable domain (remainder filled in from reference TRBV7-3 and TRBJ1-6): GAGVSQTPSNKVTEKGKYVELRCDPISGHTALYWYRQSLGQGPEFLIYFQGTGAADDSGLPNDRFFAVRPEGSVSTLKIQRTERGDSAVYLCASSLEDSPLHFGNGTRLTVT.

This clonotype came up a few times. The rearrangement joins TRBV3-1 to TRBJ2-6, with D hard to call. Trimming cost V 2 bases and J 4 bases, with 9 bases left between them. The CDR3 has 15 amino acids. Germline lookup yields CDR1 LGHDT and CDR2 YNNKEL (reference sequence). CDR3 nucleotides: TGTGCCAGCAGCCAAAGTAACTCCGGGGCCAACGTCCTGACTTTC. The encoded protein is CASSQSNSGANVLTF. The variable domain in full, with the rest retrieved from reference TRBV3-1 and TRBJ2-6, is DTAVSQTPKYLVTQMGNDKSIKCEQNLGHDTMYWYKQDSKKFLKIMFSYNNKELIINETVPNRFSPKSPDKAHLNLHINSLELGDSAVYFCASSQSNSGANVLTFGAGSRLTVL.

This clonotype was counted a few times. CDR3: CASSLAASQFSYEQYF. As DNA, the CDR3 is TGTGCCAGCAGCTTAGCTGCCAGCCAATTCTCCTACGAGCAGTACTTC. The chain combines TRBV7-2 with TRBJ2-7; no definite D call. CDR1 is SGHTA and CDR2 is FQGNSA in the germline V gene. The CDR3 has 16 amino acids. V lost 0 bases and J 0 bases, leaving 12 bases between the germline ends.

This rearrangement joins TRBV11-2 to TRBJ1-2; a possible D gene is TRBD1 (6 bases). The CDR3 is 15 amino acids. The ends were cut back, 0 bases at V and 5 bases at J, with 13 bases in the middle. Germline-derived CDR1 and CDR2 are SGHAT and FQNNGV. CDR3 coding DNA: TGTGCCAGCAGCTTAGATAGGGGGGCCTGGTATGGCTACACCTTC. Translation gives CASSLDRGAWYGYTF.

The V call is TRBV4-2, the J call TRBJ1-2, with D unclear. Germline CDR1 LGHNA, CDR2 YNFKEQ. V lost 3 bases, J lost 4 bases, and 6 bases lay in between. The CDR3 is made up of 12 amino acids. As DNA, the CDR3 is TGTGCCAGCAGCCACGGTTCCTATGGCTACACCTTC. Its protein is CASSHGSYGYTF.

The chain is built from TRBV28 and TRBJ2-1; a weak D match, TRBD1 (6 bases). Germline CDR1 reads MDHEN; CDR2 reads SYDVKM. Trimming cost V 2 bases and J 5 bases, with 16 bases left between them. This CDR3 contains 16 residues. As DNA, the CDR3 is TGTGCCAGCAGTTTACATGCAGGGGCTCCTCACAATGAGCAGTTCTTC. Its translation: CASSLHAGAPHNEQFF.

The V and J genes are TRBV20-1 and TRBJ2-7; TRBD1 might be the D (5 bases). Trimming took 7 bases from V and 4 from J, leaving 14 bases between them. The length of the CDR3 is 12 residues. The germline V gene encodes CDR1 DFQATT and CDR2 SNEGSKA (reference sequence). Here the CDR3 reads CSGGIWDYEQYF. For the CDR3, the DNA is TGCAGTGGGGGCATATGGGATTACGAGCAGTACTTC.

This clonotype has a single count. The J gene is TRBJ2-5, the V gene TRBV20-1, with a tentative D call TRBD2 (6 bases). The V gene's germline CDR1 is DFQATT and CDR2 SNEGSKA (reference sequence). V dropped 2 bases and J dropped 3 bases, with 7 bases sitting between them. The CDR3 covers 12 residues. CDR3 sequence reads: CSARWGEETQYF. The DNA for the CDR3 is TGCAGTGCTAGATGGGGGGAAGAGACCCAGTACTTC.

The genes are TRBV6-2 or TRBV6-3 and TRBJ1-5; maybe TRBD1 (6 bases). V shed 7 bases and J shed 9 bases, with 22 bases lying between them. The CDR3 contains 15 residues. Germline V lookup: CDR1 MNHEY, CDR2 SVGEGT. DNA of the CDR3: TGTGCCAGCACCTACGGGGGGACACGCGCTCGGCCCCAGCATTTT. This gives the protein CASTYGGTRARPQHF.

This chain joins TRBV28 and TRBJ2-7; D is perhaps TRBD1 or TRBD2 (5 bases each). The V end lost 6 bases, the J end lost 3 bases, and 15 bases lay between the germline ends. CDR1 is MDHEN and CDR2 is SYDVKM in the germline V gene. This CDR3 contains 14 residues. The CDR3 DNA follows: TGTGCCAGCAGGCTCCGGGACGGGTACTACGAGCAGTACTTC. The encoded protein is CASRLRDGYYEQYF.